Each of the 18 T cell receptor beta chains below was sequenced from the same sample in a study of T cells in Graves' hyperthyroidism and ophthalmopathy. What was amplified from RNA transcripts were TCR beta CDR3 regions. An initial round of RT-PCR targeting the TCR CDR3 relied on the HTBI primer set. Using its own MiXCR run on the multiplex PCR reads, TCRdb lists one record per CDR3 protein. In the table there are about 600,000 distinct CDR3 sequences, approximately 15% of which are singletons. Sequenced sample: blood. The receptor source for this set is a woman in her thirties or forties with Graves' ophthalmopathy.

This clonotype was seen repeatedly, ten times or more. The genes are TRBV5-1 and TRBJ2-7; the match to TRBD1 covers 8 bases. This CDR3 region has 15 residues. Losses at the gene ends were 3 bases for V and 7 bases for J; bases not matched to a gene: 12. CDR1 SGHRS and CDR2 YFSETQ come from the germline V gene. The CDR3 DNA is TGCGCCAGCAGCTCCGGGACAGGCGGATTTTGGGAGCAGTACTTC. As protein: CASSSGTGGFWEQYF.

The V and J genes are TRBV6-5 and TRBJ2-7, with 11 bases that match TRBD2. V dropped 2 bases and J dropped 0; count of bases not matched to a gene: 9. Germline lookup yields CDR1 MNHEY and CDR2 SVGAGI. CDR3 size: 18 residues. The CDR3 nucleotides read TGTGCCAGCAGTTACGGGTTAGCGGGAGGGGGGGGCTCCTACGAGCAGTACTTC. Translation gives CASSYGLAGGGGSYEQYF.

This clonotype has ten or more counts. The J gene is TRBJ1-1, the V gene TRBV20-1, with no clear D. This CDR3 region has 14 residues. V was trimmed by 3 bases and J by 1 base, leaving 12 bases between them. Germline V CDR1 and CDR2: DFQATT, SNEGSKA (reference sequence). The CDR3 sequence is CSASKGRSNTEAFF. The CDR3 DNA reads as TGCAGTGCTAGTAAGGGCAGGTCGAACACTGAAGCTTTCTTT.

This clonotype was seen many times. The chain recombines TRBV7-8 with TRBJ1-5; unclear D gene. The V end lost 4 bases, the J end lost 5 bases, and 18 bases lay between the germline ends. This CDR3 comprises 16 residues. Per germline, CDR1 SGHVS and CDR2 FQNEAQ. CDR3 in DNA: TGTGCCAGCAGCTCAATATCCCCCCGGGGAGATCAGCCCCAGCATTTT. Protein: CASSSISPRGDQPQHF.

Ten or more counts support this clonotype. The chain is built from TRBV20-1 and TRBJ2-3; D might be TRBD2 (5 bases). The CDR3 contains 14 residues. CDR1 and CDR2 from the germline V gene are DFQATT and SNEGSKA (reference sequence). The ends were cut back, 1 base at V and 1 base at J, with 9 bases in the middle. DNA of the CDR3: TGCAGTGCTAGAGGTTACGGGGGCACAGATACGCAGTATTTT. Protein sequence: CSARGYGGTDTQYF.

The gene calls are TRBV10-3 and TRBJ2-3, with TRBD2 matching 8 bases. CDR3 size: 14 residues. J gave up 4 bases and V 8 bases, and 8 bases lay outside the gene matches. CDR1 and CDR2 (germline): ENHRY, SYGVKD. CDR3 DNA sequence: TGTGCCATCCAAAGGGGCGGGGGGTCAGATACGCAGTATTTT. It encodes CAIQRGGGSDTQYF.

This clonotype was observed a few times. This chain uses TRBV6-1 with TRBJ2-5; the match to TRBD1 covers 7 bases. The CDR3 consists of 14 residues. Per the germline V gene, CDR1 is MNHNS and CDR2 is SASEGT. J lost 4 bases, V lost 1 base, and 3 bases had no gene match. The CDR3 coding sequence is TGTGCCAGCAGTGAAGTGGCAGGGGGAGAGACCCAGTACTTC. It encodes CASSEVAGGETQYF.

This clonotype was recorded only once. The rearrangement joins TRBV18 to TRBJ2-1, with TRBD2 matching 8 bases. The J segment lost 2 bases and the V segment lost 10 bases, leaving 16 bases of the junction unmatched. The germline V gene encodes CDR1 KGHSH and CDR2 LQKENI. CDR3 size: 17 residues. This chain's CDR3 is CANSREGRGPPYNEQFF. In nucleotides, the CDR3 is TGTGCCAACTCTCGGGAGGGGAGGGGACCTCCCTACAATGAGCAGTTCTTC.

A few counts support this clonotype. V and J are TRBV5-4 and TRBJ2-3, with D tentatively TRBD2 (5 bases). Germline V lookup: CDR1 SGHNT, CDR2 YYREEE (reference sequence). The CDR3 is 16 residues long. Trimming shortened V by 4 bases and J by 5 bases, and 20 bases separated the two germline ends. CDR3 protein: CASSPGLGSLGDTQYF. For the CDR3, the DNA is TGTGCCAGCAGCCCGGGATTGGGTAGCCTAGGAGATACGCAGTATTTT.

This clonotype was detected a few times. The V and J genes are TRBV6-1 and TRBJ2-7; D unclear. The CDR3 totals 13 residues. Germline V CDR1 and CDR2: MNHNS, SASEGT. V was pared by 6 bases and J by 0 bases, with 9 bases between. The CDR3 DNA is TGTGCCAGCAGGAAGGAGAGCTCCTACGAGCAGTACTTC. This sequence encodes CASRKESSYEQYF.

The rearrangement uses TRBV7-9 and TRBJ2-2; 12 bases are shared with TRBD2. CDR1 SEHNR and CDR2 FQNEAQ come from the germline V gene (reference sequence). There are 18 residues in the CDR3. Losses at the gene ends were 1 base for V and 0 bases for J; bases not matched to a gene: 3. CDR3 coding DNA: TGTGCCAGCAGCTTAGTCGGACTAGCGGGGTCGAACACCGGGGAGCTGTTTTTT. This sequence encodes CASSLVGLAGSNTGELFF.

The sample holds many counts of this clonotype. The chain uses TRBV11-2 and TRBJ1-1, with D perhaps matching TRBD1 (5 bases). The CDR3 consists of 15 residues. Trimming left V 5 bases short and J 2 bases short, with 15 bases between. Germline V gene lookup returns CDR1 SGHAT and CDR2 FQNNGV. As DNA, the CDR3 is TGTGCCAGCAGCCGACCACAGGAATTAAACACTGAAGCTTTCTTT. This gives the protein CASSRPQELNTEAFF. Full variable domain (outside the CDR3, taken from reference TRBV11-2 and TRBJ1-1): EAGVAQSPRYKIIEKRQSVAFWCNPISGHATLYWYQQILGQGPKLLIQFQNNGVVDDSQLPKDRFSAERLKGVDSTLKIQPAKLEDSAVYLCASSRPQELNTEAFFGQGTRLTVV.

The table lists this clonotype with many counts. The chain couples TRBV6-1 to TRBJ2-5; 12 nucleotides agree with TRBD2. V shed 5 bases, J shed 5 bases, and the junction held 12 bases outside the gene matches. CDR1 MNHNS and CDR2 SASEGT come from the germline V gene. The CDR3 loop spans 17 amino acids. CDR3 sequence: CASSTLPGLAGRETQYF. DNA for the CDR3: TGTGCCAGCAGTACCTTACCCGGACTAGCGGGGCGTGAGACCCAGTACTTC.

This clonotype showed up many times. The chain joins TRBV12-3 or TRBV12-4 to TRBJ2-3; TRBD2 aligns across 8 bases. The CDR3 consists of 15 residues. V dropped 6 bases and J dropped 2; count of bases not matched to a gene: 7. This CDR3 is CASSGGGTATDTQYF. CDR3 DNA sequence: TGTGCCAGCAGCGGGGGGGGAACGGCCACAGATACGCAGTATTTT.

The genes are TRBV4-2 and TRBJ1-2; D is ambiguous. V lost 0 bases, J lost 2 bases, and 7 bases lay in between. Germline lookup yields CDR1 LGHNA and CDR2 YNFKEQ. The CDR3 is made up of 14 amino acids. The CDR3, as DNA: TGTGCCAGCAGCCAAGACAAGGCGAACTATGGCTACACCTTC. Protein sequence: CASSQDKANYGYTF.

In regard to this clonotype: This likely comes from a read error, as the CDR3 has no conserved phenylalanine or tryptophan at its end. V is TRBV18 and J is TRBJ2-5; D ambiguous. V lost 1 base and J 0 bases, leaving 12 bases between the germline ends. The germline gives CDR1 KGHSH, CDR2 LQKENI. The CDR3 spans 16 residues. Here the CDR3 DNA reads TGTGCCAGCTCACCACGTCGAGCCCCGTACCAAGAGACCCAGTACCTC. It codes for CASSPRRAPYQETQYL.

This clonotype was seen repeatedly, ten times or more. This sequence joins TRBV30 and TRBJ2-5, with TRBD2 matching 15 bases. Unmatched junction bases numbered 7, after V lost 1 base and J lost 7 bases. In germline, CDR1 is GTSNPN, CDR2 SVGIG (reference sequence). The CDR3 loop spans 16 amino acids. In DNA, the CDR3 is TGTGCCTGGAGTGCTGGACTAGCGGGGGGGGTCAGGACCCAGTACTTC. It is translated as CAWSAGLAGGVRTQYF.

This clonotype was counted between two and nine times. This rearrangement joins TRBV3-1 to TRBJ2-5, with 9 bases fitting TRBD2. CDR1 and CDR2 from the germline V gene are LGHDT and YNNKEL (reference sequence). The CDR3 is 18 amino acids. Trimming removed 4 bases from V and 5 bases from J; junction bases left unmatched: 17. CDR3 sequence: CASSRRGAGGGMGETQYF. Here the CDR3 DNA reads TGTGCCAGCAGCCGAAGAGGAGCGGGAGGTGGTATGGGGGAGACCCAGTACTTC.